This TCR beta chain was captured by sequencing in a study of OX40 agonist ivuxolimab in advanced cancers. Study-wide context: Those enrolled were about 82% male, with a mean age of roughly 62 years and ages from about 20 to 85. Therapy given before enrollment (anti-PD-1, anti-PD-L1 or anti-CTLA-4) was allowed, and 30% to 50% had some.

Germline CDR1 reads MGHRA; CDR2 reads YSYEKL. The CDR3 extends over 15 amino acids. Trimming took 6 bases from V and 4 from J; bases not matched to a gene: 8. As to this clone: The antigen is not known.

Whole-study results and caveats: Which antigen the expanded peripheral T cells recognized is unknown.

Assay: immunoSEQ multiplex PCR; the TCRdb copy retains only in-frame clones and omits some. The sample lists 55,000 to 80,000 clones, about 80% occurring once. V gene TRBV4-1 combines with J gene TRBJ1-2; 10 bases are a match to TRBD1. The receptor's source is an adult with an advanced solid tumor such as melanoma, head and neck, liver or kidney cancer. The material was CD4+ or CD8+ T cells sorted from blood, obtained in a trial of the OX40 agonist ivuxolimab. CDR3 nucleotide sequence: TGCGCCAGCAGTTATGGACAGGGGGACTTCTATGGCTACACCTTC. Translation: CASSYGQGDFYGYTF.